The sequence of this T cell receptor beta chain was determined in a study of glioma-infiltrating T cells after dendritic cell vaccination. As for the study in general: Autologous tumor lysate was loaded overnight onto monocyte-derived dendritic cells grown seven days with IL-4 and GM-CSF. The study's findings and limits: Higher TCR clonality did not directly relate to longer survival. Few patients contributed both blood and tumor specimens.

No glioblastoma patient carried an isocitrate dehydrogenase mutation. Turning to this clone: As yet, its antigen is unknown.

Unmatched junction bases numbered 2, after V lost 2 bases and J lost 1 base. The CDR3 loop spans 15 amino acids. In germline, CDR1 is MDHEN, CDR2 SYDVKM. Assay used: immunoSEQ multiplex PCR; TCRdb lists only in-frame clones, some missing. This sample has about 92,000 clones; 86% occur once, and the top ten carry approximately 14%. This TCR was recovered from a human donor with glioblastoma. Specimen: blood, collected before dendritic cell vaccination. The rearrangement links TRBV28 to TRBJ2-7; TRBD2 agrees at 10 bases. Written as DNA, the CDR3 is TGTGCCAGCAGTTTAGCGACTAGCGGGTCCTACGAGCAGTACTTC. Translating gives CASSLATSGSYEQYF.